What follows are 8 T cell receptor beta chains derived from one specimen sequenced in a study of blood T cell repertoires in COVID-19. The repertoire was sequenced with immunoSEQ multiplex PCR; TCRdb's copy has only in-frame clones and lacks some. Here the sample spans about 210,000 clones, roughly 84% being singletons. Sequencing was carried out using peripheral blood. The receptors were sampled from a woman aged 80 or over with COVID-19, enrolled during active disease.

The chain has TRBV5-6 and TRBJ1-2; no clear D. CDR1 and CDR2 from the germline V gene are SGHDT and YYEEEE. Trimming cost V 0 bases and J 6 bases, with 18 bases left between them. The CDR3 contains 16 residues. The CDR3 coding sequence is TGTGCCAGCAGCTTGGCCAGCGGAGGATCCTCCGATGGCTACACCTTC. Amino acids: CASSLASGGSSDGYTF.

This chain uses TRBV15 with TRBJ2-6; 8 positions agree with TRBD2. Looked up from germline, CDR1 is LNHNV and CDR2 is YYDKDF (reference sequence). CDR3 length equals 20 residues. The V and J ends lost 0 bases and 0 bases, in that order; junction bases with no gene match: 10. Written as DNA, the CDR3 is TGTGCCACCAGCAGAGACTTCACGCGGGGGGAGAGCTCTGGGGCCAACGTCCTGACTTTC. This encodes CATSRDFTRGESSGANVLTF.

V and J are TRBV6-5 and TRBJ1-1; unclear D gene. Trimming cost V 0 bases and J 7 bases, with 9 bases left between them. The CDR3 is 13 amino acids. The germline gives CDR1 MNHEY, CDR2 SVGAGI. The CDR3 bases are TGTGCCAGCAGTTACTCGGAGTCACTTGAAGCTTTCTTT. Amino acid sequence: CASSYSESLEAFF.

The chain couples TRBV11-2 to TRBJ1-1; 7 nucleotides agree with TRBD1. The CDR3 extends over 14 amino acids. V lost 5 bases and J lost 0; bases outside the gene matches: 3. The germline gives CDR1 SGHAT, CDR2 FQNNGV. The CDR3 sequence is CASSRDRLNTEAFF. Written as DNA, the CDR3 is TGTGCCAGCAGCCGGGACAGATTGAACACTGAAGCTTTCTTT.

CDR3 sequence (DNA): TGTGCCATCGCGGGAGGGACTGGGTACGAGCAGTACGTC. This translates into CAIAGGTGYEQYV. The chain has TRBV10-3 and TRBJ2-7, with 9 bases matching TRBD2. Germline values: CDR1 ENHRY, CDR2 SYGVKD. Trimming cost V 8 bases and J 4 bases; bases outside gene matches: 6. The CDR3 sequence is 13 residues long.

The chain employs TRBV12-3 or TRBV12-4 and TRBJ1-3, with unresolved D. Trimming took 6 bases from V and 4 from J, leaving 10 bases between them. The CDR3 has 13 amino acids. As DNA, the CDR3 is TGTGCCAGCAGGCCCTCGGGGGGAAACACCATATATTTT. Protein sequence: CASRPSGGNTIYF.

CDR3 nucleotide sequence: TGTGCCAGCAGTTACCGCGCAAGAGGAAACACCATATATTTT. Residues: CASSYRARGNTIYF. This sequence joins TRBV6-2 or TRBV6-3 and TRBJ1-3; D not certain. The CDR3 loop spans 14 amino acids. Germline-derived CDR1 and CDR2 are MNHEY and SVGEGT. V lost 2 bases and J lost 4, with 9 bases in between.

Details on this clone: The sample carries other DNA sequences with the same CDR3. The V gene is TRBV2, the J gene TRBJ1-1; 7 bases fit TRBD1. The CDR3 consists of 13 residues. Germline lookup yields CDR1 SNHLY and CDR2 FYNNEI. V shed 6 bases, J shed 5 bases, and the junction held 6 bases outside the gene matches. The CDR3 sequence: CASRLTGDTEAFF. CDR3 DNA sequence: TGTGCCAGCAGACTAACAGGGGATACTGAAGCTTTCTTT.